These 28 T cell receptor beta chains came from one sample sequenced in a study of blood T cell repertoires in COVID-19. TCRdb keeps only in-frame clones here, not all; method: immunoSEQ multiplex PCR. The sample lists roughly 300,000 clones, 65% to 90% occurring once. The sequenced material came from PBMCs or T cells enriched from blood (not recorded which). These receptors originate from a woman aged 18-29 years who had recovered from COVID-19.

V is TRBV3-1 (or the pseudogene TRBV3-2) and J is TRBJ1-2; D gene ambiguous. In germline, CDR1 is LGHDT, CDR2 YNNKEL (reference sequence). V was pared by 4 bases and J by 8 bases, with 11 bases between. CDR3 size: 12 residues. CDR3 DNA: TGTGCCAGCAGCCCAACTTCGTTCGGCTACACCTTC. Amino acids: CASSPTSFGYTF.

The CDR3 coding sequence is TGCGCCAGCAGCCAAGAGTCGGGGGGAGCAGGGGAACAAGAGACCCAGTACTTC. Amino acids: CASSQESGGAGEQETQYF. The chain is built from TRBV4-1 and TRBJ2-5; a weak D match, TRBD2 (7 bases). The CDR3 runs 18 residues. Deletions cut 0 bases from V and 2 bases from J, with 19 bases between. Germline V gene sequence: CDR1 MGHRA, CDR2 YSYEKL.

The chain has TRBV7-6 and TRBJ1-1; the match to TRBD1 covers 10 bases. V was pared by 0 bases and J by 6 bases, with 7 bases of the junction left unmatched. The CDR3 loop spans 16 amino acids. Germline V CDR1 and CDR2: SGHVS, FNYEAQ. In nucleotides, the CDR3 is TGTGCCAGCAGCTTAGCCGGGACAGGGGAGTCCGCTGAAGCTTTCTTT. This encodes CASSLAGTGESAEAFF.

The J gene is TRBJ1-6, the V gene TRBV19; no clear D gene. Trimming pared 1 base from V and 8 bases from J, leaving 15 bases between. The germline gives CDR1 LNHDA, CDR2 SQIVND (reference sequence). The CDR3 is made up of 16 amino acids. The DNA for the CDR3 is TGTGCCAGTAGTATAGTGCAGACCGCGGCGTATTCACCCCTCCACTTT. Encoded protein: CASSIVQTAAYSPLHF.

The chain recombines TRBV10-3 with TRBJ1-2; D unresolved. In germline, CDR1 is ENHRY, CDR2 SYGVKD. The CDR3 spans 13 residues. V lost 2 bases and J lost 8, with 12 bases in between. CDR3 coding DNA: TGTGCCATCAGTGAGGGTCCCGAGGAGGGCTACACCTTC. Translation gives CAISEGPEEGYTF.

This clone was seen just once. V and J are TRBV10-3 and TRBJ1-2; D is unclear. The germline V gene encodes CDR1 ENHRY and CDR2 SYGVKD. The V and J ends lost 2 bases and 6 bases respectively, with 10 bases between them. The CDR3 runs 13 residues. CDR3 in amino acids: CAISENSSDGYTF. CDR3 in DNA: TGTGCCATCAGTGAGAACAGTAGCGATGGCTACACCTTC.

The chain is built from TRBV11-2 and TRBJ2-7, with D possibly matching TRBD1 (5 bases). This CDR3 region has 15 residues. Germline loops: CDR1 SGHAT, CDR2 FQNNGV. Trimming pared 3 bases from V and 3 bases from J, leaving 15 bases between. The DNA for the CDR3 is TGTGCCAGCAGCTTCCGGGCCTTAAGGGGCTACGAGCAGTACTTC. Translated, it gives CASSFRALRGYEQYF. The whole variable domain, remainder taken from reference TRBV11-2 and TRBJ2-7, is EAGVAQSPRYKIIEKRQSVAFWCNPISGHATLYWYQQILGQGPKLLIQFQNNGVVDDSQLPKDRFSAERLKGVDSTLKIQPAKLEDSAVYLCASSFRALRGYEQYFGPGTRLTVT.

This chain connects TRBV6-1 to TRBJ1-2; D ambiguous. CDR1 is MNHNS and CDR2 is SASEGT in the germline V gene. V lost 1 base, J lost 5 bases, and 14 bases lay in between. The CDR3 is 15 residues long. In DNA form, the CDR3 reads TGTGCCAGCAGTGAAGTGGCAGACCTGAGGTATGGCTACACCTTC. As protein: CASSEVADLRYGYTF.

The V and J genes are TRBV10-3 and TRBJ1-1; TRBD1 might be the D (6 bases). In germline, CDR1 is ENHRY, CDR2 SYGVKD. The germline V and J ends were trimmed by 5 bases and 6 bases, with 10 bases remaining between them. This CDR3 contains 12 residues. This CDR3 reads CAISPPGAEAFF. The CDR3 DNA reads as TGTGCCATCAGTCCCCCAGGGGCTGAAGCTTTCTTT.

The chain combines TRBV3-1 (or the pseudogene TRBV3-2) with TRBJ1-1; possibly TRBD1 for D (5 bases). The germline V gene encodes CDR1 LGHDT and CDR2 YNNKEL (reference sequence). CDR3 size: 15 residues. Trimming removed 4 bases from V and 1 base from J, with 13 bases in between. Written as DNA, the CDR3 is TGTGCCAGCAGCCCAGGGTACAGCCGGAACACTGAAGCTTTCTTT. This translates into CASSPGYSRNTEAFF.

The chain links TRBV11-2 to TRBJ1-2, with 7 bases that match TRBD1. V shed 1 base and J 6 bases; nucleotides not matched to a gene: 5. The CDR3 extends over 14 amino acids. Germline-derived CDR1 and CDR2 are SGHAT and FQNNGV. Here the CDR3 reads CASSLVQGGHGYTF. The CDR3 coding sequence is TGTGCCAGCAGCTTAGTTCAGGGGGGACATGGCTACACCTTC.

This rearrangement joins TRBV5-1 to TRBJ1-6; the match to TRBD1 covers 8 bases. This CDR3 region has 12 residues. The ends lost 4 bases at V and 14 bases at J; junction bases unmatched: 5. CDR1 is SGHRS, CDR2 YFSETQ, per germline. The CDR3 reads CASSAGTGALHF. The CDR3 DNA sequence: TGCGCCAGCAGCGCGGGGACAGGAGCCCTCCACTTT.

In this sample, this clone turned up once. The sample has other DNA sequences that encode this CDR3 too. The J gene is TRBJ2-2, the V gene TRBV5-1, with D perhaps TRBD1 (6 bases). In germline, CDR1 is SGHRS, CDR2 YFSETQ. The CDR3 consists of 15 residues. The V and J ends lost 4 bases and 0 bases respectively, with 10 bases between them. The CDR3 loop reads CASSPGTPNTGELFF. The DNA of the CDR3 is TGCGCCAGCAGCCCCGGGACACCGAACACCGGGGAGCTGTTTTTT.

This chain's CDR3 is CASSYSGRGEETQYF. For the CDR3, the DNA is TGTGCCAGCAGTTACTCCGGGAGAGGCGAAGAGACCCAGTACTTC. The V call is TRBV6-5, the J call TRBJ2-5, with a weak D call TRBD2 (6 bases). CDR3 length: 15 residues. Trimming removed 0 bases at V and 3 bases at J, with 11 bases between. Looked up from germline, CDR1 is MNHEY and CDR2 is SVGAGI.

The chain joins TRBV5-1 to TRBJ2-7; 9 bases fit TRBD1. The junction had 8 bases not matched to a gene; V was cut back by 3 bases and J by 7 bases. The germline CDR1 and CDR2 sequences are SGHRS and YFSETQ. This CDR3 has 14 residues. The DNA of the CDR3 is TGCGCCAGCAGCTGGGCGGACAGGGGACGAGAGCAGTACTTC. It yields the protein CASSWADRGREQYF.

V usage is TRBV2 and J usage is TRBJ2-2, with D tentatively TRBD2 (6 bases). The ends were cut back, 4 bases at V and 1 base at J, with 13 bases in the middle. Germline V gives CDR1 SNHLY, CDR2 FYNNEI. This CDR3 region has 16 residues. The CDR3: CASSVWLARNTGELFF. CDR3 coding DNA: TGTGCCAGCAGTGTTTGGCTAGCGAGGAACACCGGGGAGCTGTTTTTT.

Comment on this clone: This sample includes further DNA sequences coding for the same CDR3. The rearrangement joins TRBV12-3 or TRBV12-4 to TRBJ1-1, with D possibly TRBD1 on 5 matching bases. This CDR3 has 13 residues. The V gene lost 3 bases and the J gene lost 5 bases, with 10 bases spanning the gap. The CDR3 sequence: CASSLWGDTEAFF. The CDR3 coding sequence is TGTGCCAGCAGTTTGTGGGGGGATACTGAAGCTTTCTTT.

Only one count was recorded for this clone. The chain couples TRBV7-6 to TRBJ1-4; no reliable D call. Trimming cost V 4 bases and J 5 bases, with 8 bases left between them. The germline CDR1 and CDR2 sequences are SGHVS and FNYEAQ. This CDR3 is built from 13 residues. The CDR3 nucleotides read TGTGCCAGCAGCTCATACCGGAATGAAAAACTGTTTTTT. Translated: CASSSYRNEKLFF.

This chain connects TRBV12-3 or TRBV12-4 to TRBJ1-1, with D perhaps TRBD1 (6 bases). Trimming removed 6 bases at V and 11 bases at J, with 16 bases between. The CDR3 is 12 residues long. The CDR3 DNA reads TGTGCCAGCAGAATCAGTTCAGGGGAGGCTTTCTTT. Protein: CASRISSGEAFF.

The V gene is TRBV12-2, the J gene TRBJ2-5; the DNA was not used to check the table's D call, TRBD1. TRBV12-2 represents a pseudogene. The CDR3 is 14 amino acids. The CDR3 DNA sequence: TGTGCAAGTCGCTTCCGACATACCCAAGAGACCCAGTACTTC. Protein product: CASRFRHTQETQYF.

This clone was seen a single time. The chain has TRBV10-3 and TRBJ2-7, with 11 positions matching TRBD2. Germline values: CDR1 ENHRY, CDR2 SYGVKD. There are 12 residues in the CDR3. The trim removed 7 bases at V and 6 bases at J, leaving 2 bases unmatched. CDR3 nucleotides: TGTGCCATCATGGGGACTAGCGGCGAGCAGTACTTC. Translating gives CAIMGTSGEQYF.

This chain joins TRBV15 and TRBJ2-7; no clear D. Trimming cost V 8 bases and J 3 bases, with 20 bases left between them. This CDR3 has 15 amino acids. Germline CDR1 is LNHNV and CDR2 is YYDKDF (reference sequence). CDR3 DNA: TGTGCCACCGCCGGAGAAGACCAAAAAAGCTACGAGCAGTACTTC. Translated: CATAGEDQKSYEQYF. Complete variable domain (other parts from reference TRBV15 and TRBJ2-7): DAMVIQNPRYQVTQFGKPVTLSCSQTLNHNVMYWYQQKSSQAPKLLFHYYDKDFNNEADTPDNFQSRRPNTSFCFLDIRSPGLGDTAMYLCATAGEDQKSYEQYFGPGTRLTVT.

The gene calls are TRBV5-1 and TRBJ1-1; D might be TRBD1 (5 bases). Trimming removed 5 bases from V and 4 bases from J, with 18 bases in between. Germline values: CDR1 SGHRS, CDR2 YFSETQ. This CDR3 has 15 residues. The CDR3 spells CASREASGGSTEAFF. The CDR3 nucleotides read TGCGCCAGCAGGGAGGCCAGTGGGGGGAGCACTGAAGCTTTCTTT. Filled out from reference TRBV5-1 and TRBJ1-1, the complete variable domain reads KAGVTQTPRYLIKTRGQQVTLSCSPISGHRSVSWYQQTPGQGLQFLFEYFSETQRNKGNFPGRFSGRQFSNSRSEMNVSTLELGDSALYLCASREASGGSTEAFFGQGTRLTVV.

The chain joins TRBV3-1 (or the pseudogene TRBV3-2) to TRBJ2-5; 7 bases fit TRBD2. The CDR3 is 15 amino acids. Germline values: CDR1 LGHDT, CDR2 YNNKEL (reference sequence). The junction had 6 bases not matched to a gene; V was cut back by 1 base and J by 4 bases. CDR3 sequence (DNA): TGTGCCAGCAGCCAAGGTCCAGCGGGGTCAGAGACCCAGTACTTC. Protein sequence: CASSQGPAGSETQYF.

This clone has a single count. This chain uses TRBV9 with TRBJ2-1, with 11 bases lining up with TRBD2. Trimming cost V 2 bases and J 6 bases; bases outside gene matches: 10. Germline V gives CDR1 SGDLS, CDR2 YYNGEE. This CDR3 is 17 amino acids long. This CDR3 reads CASSVGIAGGALNEQFF. CDR3 DNA sequence: TGTGCCAGCAGCGTGGGCATAGCGGGGGGGGCCCTCAATGAGCAGTTCTTC.

This chain uses TRBV9 with TRBJ2-2; no clear D gene. CDR3 length equals 14 residues. Germline V gives CDR1 SGDLS, CDR2 YYNGEE. V gave up 7 bases and J gave up 0 bases, with 10 bases separating them. The DNA for the CDR3 is TGTGCCAGCGGCCGGGTTTCGAACACCGGGGAGCTGTTTTTT. As protein: CASGRVSNTGELFF.

This clone has only one observation. The DNA for the CDR3 is TGTGCCAGCAGCGATCCCGGCGGGGGGAACACCGGGGAGCTGTTTTTT. This sequence encodes CASSDPGGGNTGELFF. The chain couples TRBV9 to TRBJ2-2; 7 bases map to TRBD2. The germline V gene has CDR1 SGDLS and CDR2 YYNGEE. CDR3 length: 16 amino acids. V was clipped by 3 bases and J by 1 base; unmatched bases: 6. The entire variable domain, with the rest obtained from reference TRBV9 and TRBJ2-2, is as follows: DSGVTQTPKHLITATGQRVTLRCSPRSGDLSVYWYQQSLDQGLQFLIQYYNGEERAKGNILERFSAQQFPDLHSELNLSSLELGDSALYFCASSDPGGGNTGELFFGEGSRLTVL.

The chain recombines TRBV29-1 with TRBJ1-4, with 9 bases fitting TRBD1. CDR1 and CDR2 from the germline V gene are SQVTM and ANQGSEA. J was trimmed by 8 bases and V by 7 bases; bases with no gene match: 11. The CDR3 loop spans 14 amino acids. The CDR3 reads CSEQSTGGEEKLFF. The CDR3 DNA reads as TGCAGCGAACAATCGACAGGGGGAGAGGAAAAACTGTTTTTT.